This T cell receptor (beta chain) was profiled in a study of blood T cell repertoires in COVID-19. The CDR3 loop spans 16 amino acids. Germline-derived CDR1 and CDR2 are SGDLS and YYNGEE. V lost 6 bases and J lost 4; bases outside the gene matches: 12. The data were produced by immunoSEQ multiplex PCR, yet TCRdb's version contains in-frame clones alone and is incomplete. The sample records approximately 330,000 clones, around 90% being singletons. The V and J genes are TRBV9 and TRBJ2-2, with 7 bases lining up with TRBD2. This sequence was found in a man between 25 and 39 years old with COVID-19, enrolled during active disease. Sequenced material: peripheral blood. The CDR3 sequence is CASTSQGGRSTGELFF. CDR3 nucleotides: TGTGCCAGCACCTCCCAGGGAGGGAGGTCCACCGGGGAGCTGTTTTTT. The variable domain in full, with the rest retrieved from reference TRBV9 and TRBJ2-2, is DSGVTQTPKHLITATGQRVTLRCSPRSGDLSVYWYQQSLDQGLQFLIQYYNGEERAKGNILERFSAQQFPDLHSELNLSSLELGDSALYFCASTSQGGRSTGELFFGEGSRLTVL.